These 15 T cell receptor beta chains were sequenced from one sample in a study of molecular identifiers for immune sequencing clone quantification. MiXCR was run by TCRdb on the PCR reads, yielding one entry per CDR3 protein. The sample shows about 640,000 distinct CDR3 sequences, around 20% of them seen only once. Specimen: naive CD8+ T cells from blood, with Jurkat cell RNA spiked in. The sample's subset: FACS-sorted CD8+CD4-CCR7+CD45RA+ naive T cells. These receptors were collected from a human donor in good health. Some libraries in this study had Jurkat cell RNA spiked in.

This clonotype was detected ten times or more. CDR3 in DNA: TGTGCCAGCAGCCACCTTTCCGGGGGCTACGGCTACACCTTC. It encodes CASSHLSGGYGYTF. The chain has TRBV3-1 and TRBJ1-2; D perhaps matches TRBD1 (6 bases). V lost 3 bases, J lost 8 bases, and 16 bases lay in between. The CDR3 length is 14 residues. Germline V lookup: CDR1 LGHDT, CDR2 YNNKEL (reference sequence).

The sample holds many counts of this clonotype. The rearrangement links TRBV5-6 to TRBJ1-1; D ambiguous. Per germline, CDR1 SGHDT and CDR2 YYEEEE. The CDR3 consists of 13 residues. Deletions cut 4 bases from V and 4 bases from J, with 11 bases between. The CDR3 bases are TGTGCCAGCAGCGGTAGGGATTTCACTGAAGCTTTCTTT. Translation: CASSGRDFTEAFF.

Regarding this clonotype: A read error may explain this, as a much larger clone is one base away. The rearrangement joins TRBV12-3 or TRBV12-4 to TRBJ1-6; 9 nucleotides agree with TRBD1. The CDR3 runs 17 residues. CDR3 DNA: TGTGCCAGCAGTTTAGCCCTAGGACAGGGGCCCAATTCACCCCACCACTTT. This sequence encodes CASSLALGQGPNSPHHF.

The chain is built from TRBV7-9 and TRBJ1-2; TRBD1 aligns across 9 bases. The CDR3 is made up of 15 amino acids. Per germline, CDR1 SEHNR and CDR2 FQNEAQ (reference sequence). The V and J ends lost 5 bases and 3 bases, in that order; junction bases with no gene match: 7. CDR3 protein: CASSDGTGLYYGYTF. CDR3 bases: TGTGCCAGCAGCGATGGGACAGGGCTGTACTATGGCTACACCTTC.

Ten or more counts support this clonotype. This chain links TRBV7-9 with TRBJ2-3; either TRBD1 or TRBD2 may fit D (6 bases each). CDR1 is SEHNR, CDR2 FQNEAQ, per germline (reference sequence). V was trimmed by 1 base and J by 4 bases, leaving 12 bases between them. There are 15 residues in the CDR3. CDR3 sequence (DNA): TGTGCCAGCAGCTTAGGCGCAGGGGAGGCAGATACGCAGTATTTT. It translates to CASSLGAGEADTQYF.

This clonotype came up a few times. The V gene is TRBV20-1, the J gene TRBJ2-3; 7 bases fit TRBD1. The CDR3 runs to 14 residues. The V gene's germline CDR1 is DFQATT and CDR2 SNEGSKA (reference sequence). J was trimmed by 0 bases and V by 6 bases; bases with no gene match: 6. CDR3 in DNA: TGCAGTGCCTTAGGGACAGACAGCACAGATACGCAGTATTTT. The encoded protein is CSALGTDSTDTQYF.

This clonotype was counted at least ten times. The V call is TRBV12-3 or TRBV12-4, the J call TRBJ2-3; 8 bases fit TRBD2. The V and J ends lost 2 bases and 2 bases, in that order; junction bases with no gene match: 12. The CDR3 sequence is 18 residues long. DNA for the CDR3: TGTGCCAGCAGTTTATCCCCCATAAGGACTAGCTTCACAGATACGCAGTATTTT. It specifies CASSLSPIRTSFTDTQYF.

This clonotype was seen ten or more times. V usage is TRBV4-1 and J usage is TRBJ1-6; possibly TRBD1 for D (6 bases). V lost 6 bases, J lost 1 base, and 13 bases lay in between. The CDR3 is 16 residues long. The germline V gene encodes CDR1 MGHRA and CDR2 YSYEKL. The CDR3 region is CASRRGPGSYNSPLHF. Written as DNA, the CDR3 is TGCGCCAGCAGGCGGGGGCCAGGGTCCTATAATTCACCCCTCCACTTT.

In its sample, this clonotype was seen many times. The J gene is TRBJ2-7, the V gene TRBV3-1; D is perhaps TRBD1 or TRBD2 (6 bases each). V shed 1 base and J shed 2 bases, with 12 bases lying between them. There are 15 residues in the CDR3. The germline V gene encodes CDR1 LGHDT and CDR2 YNNKEL (reference sequence). Here the CDR3 reads CASSQAGDTAYEQYF. As DNA, the CDR3 is TGTGCCAGCAGCCAAGCGGGGGACACTGCCTACGAGCAGTACTTC.

This clonotype was seen at least ten times. The rearrangement links TRBV4-1 to TRBJ2-1, with TRBD1 identical over 8 bases. The CDR3 length is 14 residues. Unmatched junction bases numbered 3, after V lost 2 bases and J lost 6 bases. Germline V gene data show CDR1 as MGHRA and CDR2 as YSYEKL. The CDR3 DNA reads as TGCGCCAGCAGCCAACAGACAGGGGCCAATGAGCAGTTCTTC. This gives the protein CASSQQTGANEQFF.

This clonotype has a handful of counts. The rearrangement links TRBV20-1 to TRBJ2-1; a weak D match, TRBD2 (5 bases). Trimming left V 5 bases short and J 0 bases short, with 11 bases between. CDR1 and CDR2 from the germline V gene are DFQATT and SNEGSKA (reference sequence). This CDR3 spans 14 amino acids. The CDR3 sequence is CSADVGSSYNEQFF. The DNA of the CDR3 is TGCAGTGCTGACGTAGGGAGCTCCTACAATGAGCAGTTCTTC.

This clonotype was picked up many times. CDR3 in amino acids: CASSRTGDPYGYTF. DNA for the CDR3: TGTGCCAGCAGCCGGACAGGGGATCCCTATGGCTACACCTTC. V usage is TRBV7-9 and J usage is TRBJ1-2; 9 nucleotides match TRBD1. The germline CDR1 and CDR2 sequences are SEHNR and FQNEAQ (reference sequence). J gave up 4 bases and V 5 bases, and 5 bases lay outside the gene matches. This CDR3 comprises 14 residues.

This clonotype has only a few counts. This chain connects TRBV30 to TRBJ1-1; 10 bases fit TRBD1. The CDR3 covers 14 residues. The V and J ends lost 0 bases and 5 bases, in that order; junction bases with no gene match: 3. Per germline, CDR1 GTSNPN and CDR2 SVGIG (reference sequence). In DNA, the CDR3 is TGTGCCTGGAGTGTGACAGGGGGCTATACTGAAGCTTTCTTT. This codes for CAWSVTGGYTEAFF.

Details on this clonotype: Being one base from a much bigger clone, this may be a read error. The chain couples TRBV4-3 to TRBJ2-6; D is perhaps TRBD2 (5 bases). CDR3 length equals 19 residues. The V gene's germline CDR1 is LGHNA and CDR2 YSLEER. The germline V and J ends were trimmed by 1 base and 0 bases, with 16 bases remaining between them. As DNA, the CDR3 is TGCGCCAGCAGCCAAGGGACTTCCGGAACTGTCTCTGGGGCCAACGTCCTGACTTTC. It is translated as CASSQGTSGTVSGANVLTF.

Turning to this clonotype: A much larger clone differs by one base, so this may be a read error. This rearrangement joins TRBV4-1 to TRBJ1-2; D is possibly TRBD1 (5 bases). Germline V gene lookup returns CDR1 MGHRA and CDR2 YSYEKL. The CDR3 extends over 14 amino acids. CDR3: CAGSQGPGLLGYTF. The CDR3 DNA is TGCGCCGGCAGCCAAGGGCCAGGGCTATTGGGCTACACCTTC.